This T cell receptor beta chain was identified in a study of identical twins. Broader study findings: Out-of-frame sharing of TCR alpha in monozygotic twins was underestimated by models. Memory repertoires lacked the insertion deficit that abundant cord blood beta clonotypes showed.

The CDR3 is made up of 16 amino acids. CDR1 and CDR2 from the germline V gene are SGHTA and FQGNSA. The V end lost 0 bases, the J end lost 7 bases, and 17 bases lay between the germline ends. Only a few counts were recorded for this clonotype. Antigen specificity is unknown. A single record per CDR3 protein comes from TCRdb applying MiXCR to the 5' RACE reads. The sample holds 500,000 to 650,000 distinct CDR3 sequences, about 22% seen once. The same data also contributed to another study, on yellow fever vaccine responses in identical twins. In that study: Twins' T cell vaccine responses reportedly looked partly convergent, partly personalized.

This receptor was obtained from a woman younger than 30 in good health. The sequenced sample consisted of CD4+ T cells sorted from blood. This sequence joins TRBV7-2 and TRBJ2-3; D might be TRBD1 or TRBD2, each matching 5 bases. The DNA of the CDR3 is TGTGCCAGCAGCTTAGCGAGGGGTTCACGCATGCATACGCAGTATTTT. Protein product: CASSLARGSRMHTQYF.